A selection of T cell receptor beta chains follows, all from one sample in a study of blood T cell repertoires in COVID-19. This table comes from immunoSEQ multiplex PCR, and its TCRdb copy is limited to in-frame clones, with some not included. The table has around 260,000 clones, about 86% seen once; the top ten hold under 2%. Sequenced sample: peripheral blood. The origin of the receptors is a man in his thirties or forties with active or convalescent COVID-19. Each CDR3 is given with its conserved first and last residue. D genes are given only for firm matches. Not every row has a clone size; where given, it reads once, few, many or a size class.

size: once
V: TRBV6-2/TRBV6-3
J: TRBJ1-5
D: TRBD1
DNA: TGTGCCAGCAGTTACACGGCAGGGGGTCAGCCCCAGCATTTT
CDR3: CASSYTAGGQPQHF

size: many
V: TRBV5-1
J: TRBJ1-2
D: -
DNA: TGCGCCAGCAGCTTGGTAATTGAGGGTTTTGACTATGGCTACACCTTC
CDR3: CASSLVIEGFDYGYTF

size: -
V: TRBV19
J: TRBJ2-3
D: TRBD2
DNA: TGTGCCAGTAGTCTATTCGGGGGGGGAGATTCCACAGATACGCAGTATTTT
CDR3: CASSLFGGGDSTDTQYF

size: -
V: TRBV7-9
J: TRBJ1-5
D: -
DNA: TGTGCCAGCAGCCCAGCGGACGTAGTCAATCAGCCCCAGCATTTT
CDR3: CASSPADVVNQPQHF

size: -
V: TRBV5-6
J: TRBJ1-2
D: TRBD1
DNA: TGTGCCAGCAGCTTGGGCACAGGGGACCCCTATGGCTACACCTTC
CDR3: CASSLGTGDPYGYTF

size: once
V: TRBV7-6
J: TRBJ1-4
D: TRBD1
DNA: TGTGCCAGCAGCGTACTTGGGCCGGGACAGACATCAACTAATGAAAAACTGTTTTTT
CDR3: CASSVLGPGQTSTNEKLFF

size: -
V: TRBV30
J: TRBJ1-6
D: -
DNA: TGTGCCTGGAATCGGGACTTAGAGAATTCACCCCTCCACTTT
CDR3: CAWNRDLENSPLHF

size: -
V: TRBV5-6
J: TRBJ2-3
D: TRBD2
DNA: TGTGCCAGCAGCTTTCGCCTTGCTAGCGGGGGGCGGGGCACAGATACGCAGTATTTT
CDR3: CASSFRLASGGRGTDTQYF

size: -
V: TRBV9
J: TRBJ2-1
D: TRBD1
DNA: TGTGCCAGCAGCCTGGGGACAGGGACCAATGAGCAGTTCTTC
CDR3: CASSLGTGTNEQFF

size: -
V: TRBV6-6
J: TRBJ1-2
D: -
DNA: TGTGCCAGCAGCTCCGGGACACAACAATATGGCTACACCTTC
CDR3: CASSSGTQQYGYTF

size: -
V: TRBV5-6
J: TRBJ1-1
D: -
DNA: TGTGCCAGCAGCTTGTTCGACACTGAAGCTTTCTTT
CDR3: CASSLFDTEAFF

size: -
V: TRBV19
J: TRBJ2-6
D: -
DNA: TGTGCCAGTAGTCCGTACCAGGGGGCCAACGTCCTGACTTTC
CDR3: CASSPYQGANVLTF

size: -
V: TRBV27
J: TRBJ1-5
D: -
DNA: TGTGCCAGCAGTTTATCTAATCGGGGGCAGCCCCAGCATTTT
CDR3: CASSLSNRGQPQHF

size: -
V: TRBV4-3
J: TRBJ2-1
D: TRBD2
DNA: TGCGCCAGCAGCGCGGACAAGTGGAGCGGGGGTAGCGATGAGCAGTTCTTC
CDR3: CASSADKWSGGSDEQFF

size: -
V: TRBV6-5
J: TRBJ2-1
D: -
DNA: TGTGCCAGCAGTTACGGGGGCACAGAACGGTACAATGAGCAGTTCTTC
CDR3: CASSYGGTERYNEQFF

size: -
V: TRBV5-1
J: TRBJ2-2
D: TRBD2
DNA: TGCGCCAGCAGCTTGTTTGCTAGCGGGGGGCTAAACACCGGGGAGCTGTTTTTT
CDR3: CASSLFASGGLNTGELFF

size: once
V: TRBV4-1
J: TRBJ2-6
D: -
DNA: TGCGCCAGCAGCCAAGATCCGTATCAGGGTGGGGGCGCGAGCGGGGCCAACGTCCTGACTTTC
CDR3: CASSQDPYQGGGASGANVLTF

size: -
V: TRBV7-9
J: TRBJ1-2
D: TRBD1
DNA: TGTGCCAGCAGCCCTCTGCAGGGGGCGCTTCCTAACTATGGCTACACCTTC
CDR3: CASSPLQGALPNYGYTF

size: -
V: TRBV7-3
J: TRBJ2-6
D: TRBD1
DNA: TGTGCCAGCGATGCAGCAGGGGGCGCCGTGGACGGGGCCAACGTCCTGACTTTC
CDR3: CASDAAGGAVDGANVLTF

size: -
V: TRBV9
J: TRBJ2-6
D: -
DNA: TGTGCCAGCAGTGAAACAGGGTCCGGGGCCAACGTCCTGACTTTC
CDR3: CASSETGSGANVLTF

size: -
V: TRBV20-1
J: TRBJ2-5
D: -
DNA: TGCAGTGCTAGTTGGGGGGGGGCCGCCAGAGAGACCCAGTACTTC
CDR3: CSASWGGAARETQYF

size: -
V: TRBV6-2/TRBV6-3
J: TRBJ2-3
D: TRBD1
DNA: TGTGCCAGCAGTTACACAGGGGGCGCAGATACGCAGTATTTT
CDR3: CASSYTGGADTQYF

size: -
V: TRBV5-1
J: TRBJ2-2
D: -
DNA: TGCGCCAGCAGCTTGGGGAGAACCGGGGAGCTGTTTTTT
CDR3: CASSLGRTGELFF

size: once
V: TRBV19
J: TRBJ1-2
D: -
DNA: TGTGCCAGTAGTATGGACAGAAACTATGGCTACACCTTC
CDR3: CASSMDRNYGYTF

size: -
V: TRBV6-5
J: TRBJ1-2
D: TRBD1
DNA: TGTGAAGCAGGGGGTAACTATGGCTACACCTTC
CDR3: CEAGGNYGYTF

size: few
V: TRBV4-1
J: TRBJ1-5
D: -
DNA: TGCGCCAGCAGCCAAGATTACAGTTGGGGCAATCAGCCCCAGCATTTT
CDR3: CASSQDYSWGNQPQHF

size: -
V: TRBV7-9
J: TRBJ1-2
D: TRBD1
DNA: TGTGCCAGCGGAATGGGACAGAACTATGGCTACACCTTC
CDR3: CASGMGQNYGYTF

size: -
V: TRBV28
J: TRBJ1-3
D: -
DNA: TGTGCCAGCAGCTCGCCCAGCTCTGGAAACACCATATATTTT
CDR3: CASSSPSSGNTIYF

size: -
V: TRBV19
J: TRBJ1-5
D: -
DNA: TGTGCCAGTAGTAACGGTCGATTAGGGGATCAGCCCCAGCATTTT
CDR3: CASSNGRLGDQPQHF

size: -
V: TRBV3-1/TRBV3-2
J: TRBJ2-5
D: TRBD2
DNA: TGTGCCAGCAGCTCTCAGCGGGGGGGCCCCCGAAACCAAGAGACCCAGTACTTC
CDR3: CASSSQRGGPRNQETQYF

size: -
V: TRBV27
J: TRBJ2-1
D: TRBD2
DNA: TGTGCCAGCAGAGAAAGGACTAGCAGGTCTGAGCAGTTCTTC
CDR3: CASRERTSRSEQFF

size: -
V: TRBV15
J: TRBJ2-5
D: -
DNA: TGTGCCACCAGCATCGCGGGGACCCAAGAGACCCAGTACTTC
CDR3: CATSIAGTQETQYF

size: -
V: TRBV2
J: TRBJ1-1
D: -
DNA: TGTGCCAGCAGGGAGGGGTTTACTGAAGCTTTCTTT
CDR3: CASREGFTEAFF

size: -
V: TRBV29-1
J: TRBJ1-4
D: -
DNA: TGCAGCGTTGTAATGGCTAACGGGGGTGAAAAACTGTTTTTT
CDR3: CSVVMANGGEKLFF

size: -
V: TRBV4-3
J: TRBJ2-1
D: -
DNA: TGCGCCAGCGCGAAATCATTGACTTTAAATGAGCAGTTCTTC
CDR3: CASAKSLTLNEQFF

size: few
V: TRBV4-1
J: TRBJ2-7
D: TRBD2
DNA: TGCGCCAGCAGCCAAGTCGGGGGGGGAGCCGAGCAGTACTTC
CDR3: CASSQVGGGAEQYF

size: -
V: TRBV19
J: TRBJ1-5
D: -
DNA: TGTGCCAGTAGTACCCAAACAGGGCACCAGCCCCAGCATTTT
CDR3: CASSTQTGHQPQHF

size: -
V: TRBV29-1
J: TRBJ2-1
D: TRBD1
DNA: TGCAGCGTCCGGACAGGGGGGATCAATGAGCAGTTCTTC
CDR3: CSVRTGGINEQFF

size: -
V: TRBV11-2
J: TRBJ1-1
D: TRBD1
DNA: TGTGCCAGCAGCGCTAGACAGGGGGCGGTCACTGAAGCTTTCTTT
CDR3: CASSARQGAVTEAFF

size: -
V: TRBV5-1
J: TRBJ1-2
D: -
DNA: TGCGCCAGCAGCTTGGTCGACAGGACGGGTGGAGGCTACACCTTC
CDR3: CASSLVDRTGGGYTF

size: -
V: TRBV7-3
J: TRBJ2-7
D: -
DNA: TGTGCCAGCAGCTTAACCCTATTGTCGACAGGAAACTACGAGCAGTACTTC
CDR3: CASSLTLLSTGNYEQYF

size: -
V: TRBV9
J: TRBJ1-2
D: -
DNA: TGTGCCAGCAGCGAAGGGGGGGATCCCGGCTATGGCTACACCTTC
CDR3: CASSEGGDPGYGYTF

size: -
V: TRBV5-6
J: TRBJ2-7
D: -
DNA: TGTGCCAGCAGCTTGTCAATCGCCGGGGTTACCTACGAGCAGTACTTC
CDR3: CASSLSIAGVTYEQYF

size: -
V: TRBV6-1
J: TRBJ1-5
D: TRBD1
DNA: TGTGCCAGCACCGCGGACAGGGGGTACCAGCCCCAGCATTTT
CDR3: CASTADRGYQPQHF

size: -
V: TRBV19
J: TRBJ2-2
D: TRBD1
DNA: TGTGCCAGTAGTGACAGGGCGTCAGGGGAGCTGTTTTTT
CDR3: CASSDRASGELFF

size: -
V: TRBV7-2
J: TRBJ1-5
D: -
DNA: TGTGCCAGCAGCTTAGCGACGGGGGGCTGGAGCAATCAGCCCCAGCATTTT
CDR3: CASSLATGGWSNQPQHF

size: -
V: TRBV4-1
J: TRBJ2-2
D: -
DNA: TGCGCCAGCAGCCCGATCGGAGTCTCCGGGGAGCTGTTTTTT
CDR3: CASSPIGVSGELFF

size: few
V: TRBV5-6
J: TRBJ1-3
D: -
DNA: TGTGCCAGCAGCTCCCTACTGAGCTCTGGAAACACCATATATTTT
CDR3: CASSSLLSSGNTIYF

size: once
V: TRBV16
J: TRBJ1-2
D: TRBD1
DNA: TGTGCCAGCAGCCTGAGGACAGGTTCTAACTATGGCTACACCTTC
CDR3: CASSLRTGSNYGYTF

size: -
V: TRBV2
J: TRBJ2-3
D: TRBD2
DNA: TGTGCCAGACAGACTAGCGGGGGCGCTAGCACAGATACGCAGTATTTT
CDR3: CARQTSGGASTDTQYF

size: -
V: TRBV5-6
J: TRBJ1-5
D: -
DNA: TGTGCCAGCAGCCGACAGAGATATAGCAATCAGCCCCAGCATTTT
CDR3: CASSRQRYSNQPQHF

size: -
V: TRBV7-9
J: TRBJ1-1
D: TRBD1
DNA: TGTGCCAGCAGCTTAGTAGGGGGCGATACTGAAGCTTTCTTT
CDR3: CASSLVGGDTEAFF

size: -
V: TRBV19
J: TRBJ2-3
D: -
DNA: TGTGCCAGTAGTATCCCTCCAGGGGATTTCCTAGCAACAGATACGCAGTATTTT
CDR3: CASSIPPGDFLATDTQYF

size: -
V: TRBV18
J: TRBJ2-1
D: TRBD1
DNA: TGTGCCAGTCAAGCAGGACAGGGGTACAATGAGCAGTTCTTC
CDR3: CASQAGQGYNEQFF

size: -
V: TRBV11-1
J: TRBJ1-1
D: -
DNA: TGTGCCAGCACCTTGCAGGGTCGGACTGAAGCTTTCTTT
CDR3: CASTLQGRTEAFF